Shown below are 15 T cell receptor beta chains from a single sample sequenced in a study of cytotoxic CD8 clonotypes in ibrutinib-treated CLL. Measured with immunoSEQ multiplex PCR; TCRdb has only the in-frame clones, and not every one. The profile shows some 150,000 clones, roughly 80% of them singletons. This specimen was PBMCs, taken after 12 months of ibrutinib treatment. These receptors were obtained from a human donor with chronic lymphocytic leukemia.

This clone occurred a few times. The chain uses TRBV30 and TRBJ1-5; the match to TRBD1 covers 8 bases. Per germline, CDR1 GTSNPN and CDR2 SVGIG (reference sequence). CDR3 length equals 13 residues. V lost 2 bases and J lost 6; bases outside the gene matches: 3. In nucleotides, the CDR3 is TGTGCCTGGAGTCCGACAGGGGTTCAGCCCCAGCATTTT. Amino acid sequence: CAWSPTGVQPQHF.

The CDR3 region is CASSPGRVGDEQFF. CDR3 DNA: TGCGCCAGCAGCCCTGGCAGGGTTGGTGATGAGCAGTTCTTC. J is TRBJ2-1 and V is TRBV5-1; tentatively, D is TRBD1 (5 bases). V lost 4 bases, J lost 8 bases, and 16 bases lay in between. CDR1 and CDR2 (germline): SGHRS, YFSETQ. CDR3 length: 14 amino acids.

CDR3 in amino acids: CASRTGSTEAFF. DNA for the CDR3: TGTGCCAGCCGTACAGGGAGTACTGAAGCTTTCTTT. The chain joins TRBV6-5 to TRBJ1-1; tentatively, D is TRBD1 (6 bases). The germline V gene has CDR1 MNHEY and CDR2 SVGAGI. This CDR3 region has 12 residues. The germline V and J ends were trimmed by 8 bases and 5 bases, with 12 bases remaining between them.

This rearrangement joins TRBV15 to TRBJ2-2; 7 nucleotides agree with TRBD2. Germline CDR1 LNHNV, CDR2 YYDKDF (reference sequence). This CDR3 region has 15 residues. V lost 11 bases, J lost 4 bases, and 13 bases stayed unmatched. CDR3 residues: CAAQSGKILTGELFF. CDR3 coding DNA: TGTGCCGCCCAGAGCGGGAAAATACTCACCGGGGAGCTGTTTTTT.

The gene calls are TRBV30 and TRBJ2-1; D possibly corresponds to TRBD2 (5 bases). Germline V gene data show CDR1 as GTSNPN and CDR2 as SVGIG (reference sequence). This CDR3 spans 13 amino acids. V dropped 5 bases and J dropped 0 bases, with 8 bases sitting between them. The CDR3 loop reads CAWARGSYNEQFF. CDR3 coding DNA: TGTGCCTGGGCCCGGGGCTCCTACAATGAGCAGTTCTTC. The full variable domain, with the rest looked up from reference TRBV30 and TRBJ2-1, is SQTIHQWPATLVQPVGSPLSLECTVEGTSNPNLYWYRQAAGRGLQLLFYSVGIGQISSEVPQNLSASRPQDRQFILSSKKLLLSDSGFYLCAWARGSYNEQFFGPGTRLTVL.

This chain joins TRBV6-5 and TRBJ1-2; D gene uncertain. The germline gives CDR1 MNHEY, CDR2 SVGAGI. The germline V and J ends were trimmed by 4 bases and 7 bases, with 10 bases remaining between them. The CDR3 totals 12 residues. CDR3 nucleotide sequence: TGTGCCAGCAGTTTAGGTAGGGCTGGCTACACCTTC. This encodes CASSLGRAGYTF.

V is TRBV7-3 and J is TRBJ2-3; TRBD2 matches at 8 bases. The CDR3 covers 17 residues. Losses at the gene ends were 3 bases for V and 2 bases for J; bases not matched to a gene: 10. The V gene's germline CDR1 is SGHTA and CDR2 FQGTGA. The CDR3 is CASSLSRTSGATDTQYF. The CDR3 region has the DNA TGTGCCAGCAGCTTGTCCCGAACTAGCGGAGCCACAGATACGCAGTATTTT.

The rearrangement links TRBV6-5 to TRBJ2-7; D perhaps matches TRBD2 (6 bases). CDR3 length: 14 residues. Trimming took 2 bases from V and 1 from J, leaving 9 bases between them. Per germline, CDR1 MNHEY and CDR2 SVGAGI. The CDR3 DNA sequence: TGTGCCAGCAGTTACCTCGGGGGATCCTACGAGCAGTACTTC. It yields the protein CASSYLGGSYEQYF.

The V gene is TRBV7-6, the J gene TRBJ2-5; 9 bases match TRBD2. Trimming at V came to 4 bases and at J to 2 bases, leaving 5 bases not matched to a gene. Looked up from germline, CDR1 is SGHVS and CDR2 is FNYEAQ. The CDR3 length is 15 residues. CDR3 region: CASSSKRGAQETQYF. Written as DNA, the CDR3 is TGTGCCAGCAGCTCCAAGCGGGGGGCTCAAGAGACCCAGTACTTC.

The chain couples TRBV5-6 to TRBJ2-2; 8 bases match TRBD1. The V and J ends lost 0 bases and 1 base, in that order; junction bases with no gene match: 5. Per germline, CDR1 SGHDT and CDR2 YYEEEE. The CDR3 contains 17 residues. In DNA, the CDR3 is TGTGCCAGCAGCTTGGTGCCGGGACAGGTGAACACCGGGGAGCTGTTTTTT. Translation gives CASSLVPGQVNTGELFF.

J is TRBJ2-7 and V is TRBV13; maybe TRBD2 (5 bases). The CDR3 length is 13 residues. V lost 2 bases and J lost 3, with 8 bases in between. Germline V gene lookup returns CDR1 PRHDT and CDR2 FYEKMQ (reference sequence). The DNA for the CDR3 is TGTGCCAGCAGCTTATCGGGGAACTACGAGCAGTACTTC. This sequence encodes CASSLSGNYEQYF.

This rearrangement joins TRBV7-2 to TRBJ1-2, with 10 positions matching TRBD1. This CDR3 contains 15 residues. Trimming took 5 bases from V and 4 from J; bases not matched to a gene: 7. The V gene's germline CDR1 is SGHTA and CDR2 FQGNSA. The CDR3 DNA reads TGTGCCAGCAGCGCCGGGACAGGGGTGGGCTATGGCTACACCTTC. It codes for CASSAGTGVGYGYTF.

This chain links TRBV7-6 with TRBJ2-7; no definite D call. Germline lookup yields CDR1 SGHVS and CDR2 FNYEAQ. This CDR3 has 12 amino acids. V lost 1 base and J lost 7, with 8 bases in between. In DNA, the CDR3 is TGTGCCAGCAGCTTAGTTATGGCAGAGCAGTACTTC. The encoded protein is CASSLVMAEQYF.

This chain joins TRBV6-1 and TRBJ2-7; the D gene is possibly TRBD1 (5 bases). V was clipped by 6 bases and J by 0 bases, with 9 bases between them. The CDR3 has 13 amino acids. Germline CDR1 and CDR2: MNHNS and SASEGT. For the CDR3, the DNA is TGTGCCAGCAGACGACAGAGCTCCTACGAGCAGTACTTC. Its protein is CASRRQSSYEQYF.

The CDR3 DNA sequence: TGTGCCAGCAGCCAAGAGGTCGCGGGCTACACCTTC. This gives the protein CASSQEVAGYTF. This sequence joins TRBV4-2 and TRBJ1-2; D is uncertain. The V gene lost 0 bases and the J gene lost 8 bases, with 7 bases spanning the gap. The germline V gene has CDR1 LGHNA and CDR2 YNFKEQ. The CDR3 covers 12 residues.